The 13 T cell receptor beta chains in this list originate from one sample, sequenced in a study of blood T cell repertoires in COVID-19. Generated by immunoSEQ multiplex PCR, the TCRdb table keeps only in-frame clones and is missing some. The sample lists approximately 110,000 clones, just over 85% seen once, with 0.88% in the top ten. The specimen sequenced was peripheral blood. Receptor source: a woman aged 45-60 years with active or convalescent COVID-19.

The rearrangement links TRBV30 to TRBJ1-5, with D unclear. This CDR3 contains 14 residues. Germline-derived CDR1 and CDR2 are GTSNPN and SVGIG (reference sequence). V was clipped by 0 bases and J by 0 bases, with 6 bases between them. This chain's CDR3 is CAWSVRFSNQPQHF. The CDR3 bases are TGTGCCTGGAGTGTACGGTTTAGCAATCAGCCCCAGCATTTT.

As DNA, the CDR3 is TGTGCCAGCAGCGTAGCGACAGGAACTGAAGCTTTCTTT. As protein: CASSVATGTEAFF. The rearrangement links TRBV9 to TRBJ1-1; weak D call: TRBD1 (6 bases). V was clipped by 0 bases and J by 5 bases, with 8 bases between them. The germline V gene encodes CDR1 SGDLS and CDR2 YYNGEE. The length of the CDR3 is 13 residues. Full variable domain (outside the CDR3, taken from reference TRBV9 and TRBJ1-1): DSGVTQTPKHLITATGQRVTLRCSPRSGDLSVYWYQQSLDQGLQFLIQYYNGEERAKGNILERFSAQQFPDLHSELNLSSLELGDSALYFCASSVATGTEAFFGQGTRLTVV.

The chain links TRBV7-9 to TRBJ1-1; TRBD1 matches 7 bases. Germline CDR1 and CDR2: SEHNR and FQNEAQ (reference sequence). J lost 1 base, V lost 4 bases, and 0 bases had no gene match. The CDR3 totals 13 residues. CDR3 residues: CASSWTGNTEAFF. CDR3 bases: TGTGCCAGCAGCTGGACAGGGAACACTGAAGCTTTCTTT.

The rearrangement joins TRBV7-9 to TRBJ1-5; 7 bases fit TRBD1. The germline V gene has CDR1 SEHNR and CDR2 FQNEAQ (reference sequence). V dropped 1 base and J dropped 4; count of bases not matched to a gene: 4. CDR3 length: 15 amino acids. The CDR3 DNA reads as TGTGCCAGCAGCTTAGGGGACAGCCGAAATCAGCCCCAGCATTTT. Translation gives CASSLGDSRNQPQHF. Looking up the rest from reference TRBV7-9 and TRBJ1-5 gives the full variable domain: DTGVSQNPRHKITKRGQNVTFRCDPISEHNRLYWYRQTLGQGPEFLTYFQNEAQLEKSRLLSDRFSAERPKGSFSTLEIQRTEQGDSAMYLCASSLGDSRNQPQHFGDGTRLSIL.

The V and J genes are TRBV28 and TRBJ2-7; TRBD2 might be the D (5 bases). The CDR3 runs 14 residues. Germline V lookup: CDR1 MDHEN, CDR2 SYDVKM. The V and J ends lost 5 bases and 2 bases respectively, with 13 bases between them. In DNA form, the CDR3 reads TGTGCCAGCAGTGCCGGACTCGCGCCCTACGAGCAGTACTTC. It translates to CASSAGLAPYEQYF.

This clone appeared once. The rearrangement uses TRBV7-3 and TRBJ2-1; D is uncertain. V was clipped by 1 base and J by 9 bases, with 13 bases between them. Germline-derived CDR1 and CDR2 are SGHTA and FQGTGA. The CDR3 covers 14 residues. In DNA form, the CDR3 reads TGTGCCAGCAGCTTAAGCCCACAGACGGTTGAGCAGTTCTTC. This translates into CASSLSPQTVEQFF.

The V gene is TRBV28, the J gene TRBJ1-5; possible D gene TRBD1, 5 bases. The germline V gene encodes CDR1 MDHEN and CDR2 SYDVKM. Trimming stripped 6 bases from V and 15 bases from J, with 15 bases between. The CDR3 runs 11 residues. This CDR3 is CASSGGVRRHF. CDR3 bases: TGTGCCAGCAGCGGGGGAGTTCGTCGGCATTTT.

The gene calls are TRBV15 and TRBJ1-2; 7 positions match TRBD1. Looked up from germline, CDR1 is LNHNV and CDR2 is YYDKDF (reference sequence). J gave up 6 bases and V 1 base, and 8 bases lay outside the gene matches. The CDR3 is 15 amino acids. The CDR3 spells CATSRVVSTGNGYTF. As DNA, the CDR3 is TGTGCCACCAGCAGAGTCGTGTCGACAGGGAATGGCTACACCTTC. The variable domain in full, with the rest retrieved from reference TRBV15 and TRBJ1-2, is DAMVIQNPRYQVTQFGKPVTLSCSQTLNHNVMYWYQQKSSQAPKLLFHYYDKDFNNEADTPDNFQSRRPNTSFCFLDIRSPGLGDTAMYLCATSRVVSTGNGYTFGSGTRLTVV.

The chain carries TRBV10-3 and TRBJ1-3; D gene ambiguous. Germline V CDR1 and CDR2: ENHRY, SYGVKD. The CDR3 sequence is 16 residues long. V was cut by 3 bases and J by 4 bases, with 16 bases left in between. CDR3 DNA: TGTGCCATCAGTGATATAAAGCAACCAGCGGGAAACACCATATATTTT. Its protein product is CAISDIKQPAGNTIYF.

J is TRBJ1-6 and V is TRBV9; 8 bases align to TRBD1. Per the germline V gene, CDR1 is SGDLS and CDR2 is YYNGEE. J lost 9 bases, V lost 0 bases, and 2 bases had no gene match. There are 14 residues in the CDR3. The DNA of the CDR3 is TGTGCCAGCAGCGTAGGCACAGGGGGTTCACCCCTCCACTTT. Amino acid sequence: CASSVGTGGSPLHF.

J is TRBJ1-5 and V is TRBV6-4, with D possibly TRBD1 on 6 matching bases. This CDR3 is built from 14 residues. CDR1 is MRHNA and CDR2 is SNTAGT in the germline V gene. Trimming pared 8 bases from V and 7 bases from J, leaving 18 bases between. The CDR3 region has the DNA TGTGCCAGCGCGGACAGTAATCAGGGGCAGCCCCAGCATTTT. Translation: CASADSNQGQPQHF.

This clone was observed a few times. This chain joins TRBV5-1 and TRBJ1-1; possibly TRBD1 for D (6 bases). Germline V gene lookup returns CDR1 SGHRS and CDR2 YFSETQ. The CDR3 contains 14 residues. Trimming removed 5 bases at V and 6 bases at J, with 17 bases between. CDR3 loop: CASSRSTGIPEAFF. In DNA, the CDR3 is TGCGCCAGCAGTCGCTCGACAGGTATCCCTGAAGCTTTCTTT. Filled out from reference TRBV5-1 and TRBJ1-1, the complete variable domain reads KAGVTQTPRYLIKTRGQQVTLSCSPISGHRSVSWYQQTPGQGLQFLFEYFSETQRNKGNFPGRFSGRQFSNSRSEMNVSTLELGDSALYLCASSRSTGIPEAFFGQGTRLTVV.

The chain employs TRBV4-3 and TRBJ2-3; 7 nucleotides match TRBD2. Germline CDR1 is LGHNA and CDR2 is YSLEER. The V and J ends lost 1 base and 0 bases, in that order; junction bases with no gene match: 4. The CDR3 is 16 residues long. The CDR3 nucleotides read TGCGCCAGCAGCCAAGGTTCAGCGGGGAGCACAGATACGCAGTATTTT. Its protein product is CASSQGSAGSTDTQYF.